This is a list of T cell receptor beta chains from one sample in a study of blood T cell repertoires in COVID-19. Data came from immunoSEQ multiplex PCR; TCRdb stores just in-frame clones and leaves some out. The sample has about 190,000 clones; around three quarters are singletons. Input material: peripheral blood. Source of these receptors: a man aged 60-69 years with active or convalescent COVID-19. The CDR3 runs from the conserved cysteine through the conserved F or W. D genes are given only for firm matches. The size field is filled for only some rows; it gives once, few, many or a size class.

>-|TRBJ1-5|TRBV6-6|-
TGTGCCAGCAGTTACTCCACGGGGGGGAGCAATCAGCCCCAGCATTTT
CASSYSTGGSNQPQHF
>-|TRBJ2-1|TRBV2|-
TGTGCCAGCAGTGAACAGGGCTCCTACAATGAGCAGTTCTTC
CASSEQGSYNEQFF
>-|TRBJ2-7|TRBV5-1|few
TGCGCCAGCAGCTTGGCCGAAGCATCCTACGAGCAGTACTTC
CASSLAEASYEQYF
>-|TRBJ2-1|TRBV28|-
TGTGCCAGCAGTCAAGTCAGGGTCCACAATGAGCAGTTCTTC
CASSQVRVHNEQFF
>-|TRBJ1-5|TRBV6-5|-
TGTGCCAGCAGCCTACTCGGGACTGGCAATCAGCCCCAGCATTTT
CASSLLGTGNQPQHF
>-|TRBJ2-1|TRBV3-1/TRBV3-2|-
TGTGCCAGCAGCTTAAACAGGGTTGAGCAGTTCTTC
CASSLNRVEQFF
>-|TRBJ2-7|TRBV7-2|-
TGTGCCAGCAGCTTAGGAGGGAGTACTTTCGAGCAGTACTTC
CASSLGGSTFEQYF
>-|TRBJ2-1|TRBV5-1|-
TGCGCCAGCACCTCTATACCGAGCTCCTACAATGAGCAGTTCTTC
CASTSIPSSYNEQFF
>TRBD2|TRBJ2-3|TRBV5-1|-
TGCGCCAGCACCGACACTAGCGGGAGGCACACAGATACGCAGTATTTT
CASTDTSGRHTDTQYF
>-|TRBJ1-1|TRBV29-1|-
TGCAGCGTACGACAGACCCAGAACACTGAAGCTTTCTTT
CSVRQTQNTEAFF
>TRBD2|TRBJ2-1|TRBV4-2|-
TGTGCCAGCAGCTCCGGGACTAGCGGGAGGTTCTACAATGAGCAGTTCTTC
CASSSGTSGRFYNEQFF
>TRBD1|TRBJ1-2|TRBV6-5|few
TGTGCCAGCAACCTGGGACAGGGGGGATTCGGCTACACCTTC
CASNLGQGGFGYTF
>TRBD1|TRBJ2-2|TRBV29-1|-
TGCAGCGGGCAGGGGGCAAGGACCGGGGAGCTGTTTTTT
CSGQGARTGELFF
>-|TRBJ1-3|TRBV15|-
TGTGCCACCAGCAGACAAAACTCTGGAAACACCATATATTTT
CATSRQNSGNTIYF
>-|TRBJ1-5|TRBV2|few
TGTGCCAGCAGGTACAGGGCGAATAGCAATCAGCCCCAGCATTTT
CASRYRANSNQPQHF
>-|TRBJ2-2|TRBV12-5|few
TGTGCTAGTGGTTTGGATCAGTTAAATCGGGAGCTGTTTTTT
CASGLDQLNRELFF
>TRBD1|TRBJ2-7|TRBV25-1|-
TGTGCCAGCAGTGGAGGGGACAGGGGTGTATACGAGCAGTACTTC
CASSGGDRGVYEQYF
>TRBD1|TRBJ1-4|TRBV11-2|-
TGTGCCAGCAGCCCTTACTCGGGACAGGGTAATGAAAAACTGTTTTTT
CASSPYSGQGNEKLFF
>-|TRBJ2-2|TRBV11-2|-
TGTGCCAGCAGCCTAGGGCTAGCCCACACCGGGGAGCTGTTTTTT
CASSLGLAHTGELFF
>TRBD1|TRBJ2-5|TRBV18|-
TGTGCCAGCTCAGGCGGGACAGGGGTAGTGGAGACCCAGTACTTC
CASSGGTGVVETQYF
>TRBD2|TRBJ2-2|TRBV6-6|few
TGTGCCAGCAGAAAAAAGAGGGAGGGCGGGGAGCTGTTTTTT
CASRKKREGGELFF
>-|TRBJ2-5|TRBV9|few
TGTGCCAGCAGCGCTCGAGGATTGGAGACCCAGTACTTC
CASSARGLETQYF
>TRBD1|TRBJ2-7|TRBV25-1|-
TGTGCCAGCAGTGCCGACAGGGGGCATTACGAGCAGTACTTC
CASSADRGHYEQYF
>-|TRBJ2-7|TRBV28|-
TGTGCCAGCAGTGGGGCCGACCGACCCCACGAGCAGTACTTC
CASSGADRPHEQYF
>-|TRBJ2-2|TRBV7-9|-
TGTGCCAGCACCGGCCTCGGGGAGCTGTTTTTT
CASTGLGELFF
>-|TRBJ1-6|TRBV21-1|-
TGTGCCAGCAGCAGAGACAGGGGCGGCAACAATTCACCCCTCCACTTT
CASSRDRGGNNSPLHF
>-|TRBJ2-3|TRBV7-2|-
TGTGCCAGCAGCGCCTATCTAGCGTTCACAGATACGCAGTATTTT
CASSAYLAFTDTQYF
>TRBD1|TRBJ1-1|TRBV10-3|-
TGTGCCATCAGCTTAGACAGGGGGAACACTGAAGCTTTCTTT
CAISLDRGNTEAFF
>-|TRBJ1-2|TRBV3-1/TRBV3-2|-
TGTGCCAGCAAGGGGGGGCCTGACTATGGCTACACCTTC
CASKGGPDYGYTF
>-|TRBJ2-7|TRBV28|-
TGTGCCACTTCGCAGGGGTACGAGCAGTACTTC
CATSQGYEQYF
>TRBD2|TRBJ2-5|TRBV18|-
TGTGCCAGCTCACTTAGGACTAGCGGAGTGGTGGAGACCCAGTACTTC
CASSLRTSGVVETQYF
>-|TRBJ2-7|TRBV9|-
TGTGCCAGCAGCGTAGGGCCATCCTACGAGCAGTACTTC
CASSVGPSYEQYF
>-|TRBJ2-5|TRBV27|few
TGTGCCAGCAGTTTACAGGGAGGAGAGACCCAGTACTTC
CASSLQGGETQYF
>TRBD1|TRBJ2-2|TRBV29-1|many
TGCAGCGTTCAGACATACCAGACAGGGCCCGGCGACACCGGGGAGCTGTTTTTT
CSVQTYQTGPGDTGELFF
>-|TRBJ1-6|TRBV2|-
TGTGCCAGCAGTGAATCTACAGGTTTTTCATCACCCCTCCACTTT
CASSESTGFSSPLHF
>TRBD1|TRBJ2-7|TRBV7-8|-
TGTGCCAGCAGCTTCCGACAGGGCTCCTACGAGCAGTACTTC
CASSFRQGSYEQYF
>TRBD1|TRBJ2-7|TRBV18|few
TGTGCCAGCTCACCAAGGGACAGGGACCACGAGCAGTACTTC
CASSPRDRDHEQYF
>-|TRBJ2-5|TRBV5-8|few
TGTGCCAGCAGCCTTCTTTTGGGGGGAGAGACCCAGTACTTC
CASSLLLGGETQYF
>-|TRBJ2-3|TRBV5-1|-
TGCGCCAGCAGCTTGGAACGGGCCTCCCTTCGGGGTACGCAGTATTTT
CASSLERASLRGTQYF
>-|TRBJ2-5|TRBV28|-
TGTGCCAGCAGTGATTGGGCCAGTCCGGAGACCCAGTACTTC
CASSDWASPETQYF
>-|TRBJ1-5|TRBV19|-
TGTGCCAGTAGTACCCCCTCGGGGGACGGGGACAATCAGCCCCAGCATTTT
CASSTPSGDGDNQPQHF
>-|TRBJ1-1|TRBV5-1|-
TGCGCCAGCAGCCCTCAGGGGAACACTGAAGCTTTCTTT
CASSPQGNTEAFF
>-|TRBJ2-1|TRBV19|few
TGTGCCAGTAGTATAGACAGGACTTCCGGGGATGAGCAGTTCTTC
CASSIDRTSGDEQFF
>-|TRBJ2-2|TRBV5-4|-
TGTGCCAGCAGCCCGGAGGCCAGGGGATACACCGGGGAGCTGTTTTTT
CASSPEARGYTGELFF
>-|TRBJ2-3|TRBV24-1|-
TGTGCCACCAGTGACCCCTGGACACCCCGGCAGTCAGATACGCAGTATTTT
CATSDPWTPRQSDTQYF
>-|TRBJ2-3|TRBV11-1|-
TGTGCCAGCAGCCCCTCAGGGATGGATACGCAGTATTTT
CASSPSGMDTQYF
>-|TRBJ2-7|TRBV5-1|-
TGCGCCAGCAGCTACGGACAGTACGAGCAGTACTTC
CASSYGQYEQYF